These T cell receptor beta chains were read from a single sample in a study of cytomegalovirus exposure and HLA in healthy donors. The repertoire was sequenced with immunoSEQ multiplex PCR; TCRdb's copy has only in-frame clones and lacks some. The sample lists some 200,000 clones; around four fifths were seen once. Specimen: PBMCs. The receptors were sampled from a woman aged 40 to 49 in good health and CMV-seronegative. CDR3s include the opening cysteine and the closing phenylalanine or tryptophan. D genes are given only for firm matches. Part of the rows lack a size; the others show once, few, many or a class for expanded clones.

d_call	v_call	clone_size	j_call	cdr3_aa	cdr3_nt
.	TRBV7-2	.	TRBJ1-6	CASSLDRITSPLHF	TGTGCCAGCAGCTTAGACAGGATAACGTCACCCCTCCACTTT
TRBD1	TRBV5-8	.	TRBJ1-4	CASSLKGQKKLFF	TGTGCCAGCAGCTTAAAGGGACAGAAAAAACTGTTTTTT
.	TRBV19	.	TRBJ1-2	CASRLGLTVYGYTF	TGTGCCAGTAGATTGGGTTTGACAGTCTATGGCTACACCTTC
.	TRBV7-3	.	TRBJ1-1	CASSSPVRAFF	TGTGCCAGCAGCTCACCCGTACGGGCTTTCTTT
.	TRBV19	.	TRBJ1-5	CASSHHRGGSQPQHF	TGTGCCAGTAGTCATCACCGGGGAGGAAGTCAGCCCCAGCATTTT
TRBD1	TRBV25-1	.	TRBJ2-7	CASSVKQGVAYEQYF	TGTGCCAGCAGTGTCAAACAGGGGGTGGCCTACGAGCAGTACTTC
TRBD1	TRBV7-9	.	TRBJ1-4	CASSIATGGTNEKLFF	TGTGCCAGCAGCATAGCAACAGGGGGCACTAATGAAAAACTGTTTTTT
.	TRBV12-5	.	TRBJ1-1	CASGLVLSLQGNTEAFF	TGTGCTAGTGGTTTGGTCCTCAGCCTACAGGGGAACACTGAAGCTTTCTTT
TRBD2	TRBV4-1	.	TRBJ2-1	CASSQEWGAGVRDEQFF	TGCGCCAGCAGCCAAGAGTGGGGAGCGGGAGTGAGGGATGAGCAGTTCTTC
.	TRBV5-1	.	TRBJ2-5	CASSPLPGDETQYF	TGCGCCAGCAGCCCCCTTCCGGGGGACGAGACCCAGTACTTC
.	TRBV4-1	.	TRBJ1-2	CASSPTGDYGYTF	TGCGCCAGCAGCCCCACGGGGGACTATGGCTACACCTTC
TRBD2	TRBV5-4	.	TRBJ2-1	CASSLALAGINEQFF	TGTGCCAGCAGCTTGGCACTAGCGGGGATCAATGAGCAGTTCTTC
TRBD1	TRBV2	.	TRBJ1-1	CASREQGAAEAFF	TGTGCCAGCAGAGAACAGGGGGCAGCTGAAGCTTTCTTT
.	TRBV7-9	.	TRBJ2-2	CASSLFQVITGELFF	TGTGCCAGCAGCTTATTTCAGGTCATCACCGGGGAGCTGTTTTTT
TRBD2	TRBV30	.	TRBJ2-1	CAWSSAPASGVPNEQFF	TGTGCCTGGAGCTCAGCCCCGGCTAGCGGGGTACCCAATGAGCAGTTCTTC
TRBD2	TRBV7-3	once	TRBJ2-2	CVSSLTRLAGGGTGELFF	TGTGTCAGCAGCTTAACCCGCCTAGCGGGAGGGGGAACCGGGGAGCTGTTTTTT
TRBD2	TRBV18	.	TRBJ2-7	CASSRSVGGRGDEQYF	TGTGCCAGCTCACGCTCAGTCGGCGGGAGGGGAGACGAGCAGTACTTC
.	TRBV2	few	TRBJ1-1	CASRRDSEAFF	TGTGCCAGTCGACGCGACAGTGAAGCTTTCTTT
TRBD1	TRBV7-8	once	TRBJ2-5	CASSSLDRDQYLGETQYF	TGTGCCAGCAGCTCCCTTGACAGGGACCAATATCTTGGGGAGACCCAGTACTTC
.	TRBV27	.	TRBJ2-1	CASRTRTGTHYNEQFF	TGTGCCAGCAGAACCCGAACCGGGACACATTACAATGAGCAGTTCTTC
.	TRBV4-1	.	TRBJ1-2	CASSRRVQGYGYTF	TGCGCCAGCAGCCGCAGGGTACAGGGCTATGGCTACACCTTC
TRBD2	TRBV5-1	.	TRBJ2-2	CASSSILAGANTGELFF	TGCGCCAGCAGCTCCATCCTAGCGGGAGCGAACACCGGGGAGCTGTTTTTT
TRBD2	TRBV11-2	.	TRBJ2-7	CASSHGPSGPLEQYF	TGTGCCAGCAGCCACGGCCCTAGCGGGCCCCTCGAGCAGTACTTC
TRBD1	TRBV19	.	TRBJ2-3	CARQTGTVITDTQYF	TGTGCCAGACAAACCGGGACAGTGATCACAGATACGCAGTATTTT
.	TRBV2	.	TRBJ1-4	CASTDQGSYEKLFF	TGTGCCAGCACCGATCAGGGGAGTTATGAAAAACTGTTTTTT
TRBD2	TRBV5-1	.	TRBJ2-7	CASSLGGGLAGRSYEQYF	TGCGCCAGCAGCTTGGGGGGAGGGTTAGCGGGACGCTCCTACGAGCAGTACTTC
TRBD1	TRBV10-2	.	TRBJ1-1	CASSVWTGGSGTEAFF	TGCGCCAGCAGTGTTTGGACAGGGGGCTCGGGGACTGAAGCTTTCTTT
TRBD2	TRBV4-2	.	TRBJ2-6	CASSQASGTSGANVLTF	TGTGCCAGCAGCCAAGCTAGCGGGACCTCTGGGGCCAACGTCCTGACTTTC
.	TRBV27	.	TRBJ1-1	CASSRPGLTTEAFF	TGTGCCAGCAGTCGCCCAGGGTTGACAACTGAAGCTTTCTTT
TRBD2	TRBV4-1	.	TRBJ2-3	CASSGTSGRMDTQYF	TGCGCCAGCAGCGGGACTAGCGGGCGTATGGATACGCAGTATTTT
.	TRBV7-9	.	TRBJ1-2	CASSFEGVDYGYTF	TGTGCCAGCAGCTTCGAGGGGGTCGACTATGGCTACACCTTC
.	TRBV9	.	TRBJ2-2	CASSPGGSSNGELFF	TGTGCCAGCAGCCCCGGGGGATCTAGCAACGGGGAGCTGTTTTTT
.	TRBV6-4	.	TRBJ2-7	CASSHATGYEQYF	TGTGCCAGCAGTCACGCGACAGGCTACGAGCAGTACTTC